This TCR beta chain is from a study of blood T cell repertoires in COVID-19. The overall study: Donors in the United States, Italy and Spain gave samples during acute or convalescent COVID-19.

Original data processing: Amplification of reference gene primers was used by the study to estimate nucleated cell counts. Assay used: immunoSEQ multiplex PCR; TCRdb lists only in-frame clones, some missing. That table gives V, J and clone size, and the DNA gave D and trimming. The data show fewer than 500,000 clones, about 90% seen once. Participants had their cohort set by participant-reported clinical history. Two negative PCRs, clearance, or symptom resolution had been documented for recovered Cohort 3 donors. Germline V gene sequence: CDR1 SGHRS, CDR2 YFSETQ. The CDR3 is made up of 12 amino acids. The V and J ends lost 7 bases and 6 bases respectively, with 8 bases between them.

The sample consisted of PBMCs or T cells enriched from blood (not recorded which). This chain connects TRBV5-1 to TRBJ1-6; no definite D call. This receptor was obtained from a man under 40 who had recovered from COVID-19. CDR3 loop: CASRESNSPLHF. The CDR3 DNA reads as TGCGCCAGCCGGGAGTCTAATTCACCCCTCCACTTT.